What follows are 28 T cell receptor beta chains derived from one specimen sequenced in a study of T-cell memory formation after mild COVID-19. Each CDR3 protein is one row after TCRdb ran MiXCR on the 5' RACE reads. This table holds around 300,000 distinct CDR3 sequences, 14% found once. The sample taken for sequencing was PBMCs or a T cell subset sorted from them (not recorded which). All receptors derive from a man aged 18 to 29 who had mild COVID-19 (a few samples of this study predate the infection). Cell type and time point are not known.

This clonotype has a handful of counts. The V gene is TRBV5-1, the J gene TRBJ1-1; possibly TRBD1 for D (6 bases). V was cut by 0 bases and J by 2 bases, with 11 bases left in between. Germline V gives CDR1 SGHRS, CDR2 YFSETQ. The CDR3 consists of 15 residues. Here the CDR3 reads CASSLGGTQNTEAFF. The CDR3 region has the DNA TGCGCCAGCAGCTTGGGGGGGACACAAAACACTGAAGCTTTCTTT.

The chain employs TRBV4-1 and TRBJ1-5, with D hard to call. Trimming shortened V by 1 base and J by 5 bases, and 6 bases separated the two germline ends. Per germline, CDR1 MGHRA and CDR2 YSYEKL. The CDR3 is 13 amino acids. CDR3 DNA sequence: TGCGCCAGCAGCCAAGGTATAGATCAGCCCCAGCATTTT. Amino acid sequence: CASSQGIDQPQHF.

The CDR3 nucleotides read TGCAGCACACGACAGGCAAACATTCAGTACTTC. Its protein product is CSTRQANIQYF. This chain joins TRBV29-1 and TRBJ2-4, with a possible D match to TRBD1 (6 bases). V was shortened by 8 bases and J by 6 bases, with 11 bases between the two germline ends. The CDR3 sequence is 11 residues long. The germline CDR1 and CDR2 sequences are SQVTM and ANQGSEA.

In its sample, this clonotype was seen many times. The chain links TRBV7-2 to TRBJ1-1; 10 bases match TRBD1. Germline trimming cut 5 bases from V and 8 bases from J; bases unmatched to any gene: 8. The germline V gene encodes CDR1 SGHTA and CDR2 FQGNSA. The CDR3 consists of 14 residues. The CDR3 region has the DNA TGTGCCAGCAGCCGGAGGACAGGGGGAGAAGAAGCTTTCTTT. It encodes CASSRRTGGEEAFF. The variable domain in full, with the rest retrieved from reference TRBV7-2 and TRBJ1-1, is GAGVSQSPSNKVTEKGKDVELRCDPISGHTALYWYRQSLGQGLEFLIYFQGNSAPDKSGLPSDRFSAERTGGSVSTLTIQRTQQEDSAVYLCASSRRTGGEEAFFGQGTRLTVV.

The sample holds many counts of this clonotype. This chain connects TRBV6-5 to TRBJ1-6; tentatively, D is TRBD1 (5 bases). CDR3 size: 16 residues. Trimming took 8 bases from V and 0 from J, leaving 14 bases between them. Germline V CDR1 and CDR2: MNHEY, SVGAGI. The CDR3 region is CASHRGWPSYNSPLHF. The CDR3 DNA reads TGTGCCAGCCATCGGGGGTGGCCCTCCTATAATTCACCCCTCCACTTT.

V is TRBV7-2 and J is TRBJ1-2; D is unresolved. The germline gives CDR1 SGHTA, CDR2 FQGNSA. V dropped 3 bases and J dropped 7 bases, with 6 bases sitting between them. The CDR3 spans 11 residues. The CDR3: CASSFLFGYTF. CDR3 sequence (DNA): TGTGCCAGCAGCTTCCTCTTTGGCTACACCTTC.

Ten or more counts support this clonotype. The genes are TRBV12-3 or TRBV12-4 and TRBJ2-3; 9 bases align to TRBD1. V lost 9 bases, J lost 5 bases, and 9 bases stayed unmatched. The CDR3 runs to 14 residues. CDR3 sequence: CASGWDRVQDTQYF. The CDR3 nucleotides read TGTGCCAGTGGCTGGGACAGGGTACAAGATACGCAGTATTTT.

V is TRBV7-6 and J is TRBJ2-1, with D tentatively TRBD2 (6 bases). Trimming pared 6 bases from V and 4 bases from J, leaving 19 bases between. This CDR3 region has 16 residues. The germline V gene has CDR1 SGHVS and CDR2 FNYEAQ. CDR3 in amino acids: CASRRTSRGDYNEQFF. Here the CDR3 DNA reads TGTGCCAGCAGGCGTACGTCTCGCGGGGATTACAATGAGCAGTTCTTC.

For this clonotype: A junction end diverges from the germline sequence, so it may reflect a read error. This chain links TRBV10-3 with TRBJ2-5; possibly TRBD2 for D (5 bases). CDR3 length equals 13 residues. Looked up from germline, CDR1 is ENHRY and CDR2 is SYGVKD. The chain's CDR3 is CAISEWEWETKYF. The CDR3 DNA sequence: TGTGCCATCAGTGAGTGGGAGTGGGAGACCAAGTACTTC.

This clonotype turned up a few times. The chain links TRBV7-2 to TRBJ2-3; D unclear. V was shortened by 6 bases and J by 3 bases, with 10 bases between the two germline ends. The CDR3 runs 13 residues. Germline V gene data show CDR1 as SGHTA and CDR2 as FQGNSA. The CDR3 spells CASRETATDTQYF. For the CDR3, the DNA is TGTGCCAGCAGAGAGACCGCGACAGATACGCAGTATTTT.

V and J are TRBV24-1 and TRBJ2-2, with TRBD1 matching 10 bases. The V gene's germline CDR1 is KGHDR and CDR2 SFDVKD. The CDR3 covers 15 residues. V was pared by 6 bases and J by 7 bases, with 7 bases of the junction left unmatched. CDR3 coding DNA: TGTGCCACCAGTTGGACCGGGACAGGGGTCGGGGAGCTGTTTTTT. Translated: CATSWTGTGVGELFF.

The chain links TRBV3-1 to TRBJ1-5, with D unresolved. Per the germline V gene, CDR1 is LGHDT and CDR2 is YNNKEL (reference sequence). Trimming removed 1 base at V and 6 bases at J, with 10 bases between. The CDR3 is 14 amino acids. CDR3 bases: TGTGCCAGCAGCCAAGGTCTGATGGGTCAGCCCCAGCATTTT. It specifies CASSQGLMGQPQHF.

This clonotype occurred a few times. This rearrangement joins TRBV4-1 to TRBJ1-2; D may be TRBD1 (5 bases). CDR1 and CDR2 from the germline V gene are MGHRA and YSYEKL. V was shortened by 5 bases and J by 4 bases, with 20 bases between the two germline ends. This CDR3 contains 16 residues. CDR3 residues: CASSSHGAPGGYGYTF. Written as DNA, the CDR3 is TGCGCCAGCAGCTCCCACGGGGCACCGGGTGGCTATGGCTACACCTTC.

This clonotype was observed a few times. The chain employs TRBV6-6 and TRBJ1-5, with D possibly being TRBD1 (6 bases). V was pared by 6 bases and J by 0 bases, with 15 bases between. Germline-derived CDR1 and CDR2 are MNHNY and SVGAGI (reference sequence). This CDR3 is 16 amino acids long. The CDR3 bases are TGTGCCAGCAGGCGGGACATTGAGTATAGCAATCAGCCCCAGCATTTT. Amino acids: CASRRDIEYSNQPQHF.

This clonotype was seen a few times. The chain uses TRBV7-2 and TRBJ2-3; D is possibly TRBD2 (7 bases). V was cut by 1 base and J by 5 bases, with 16 bases left in between. CDR1 and CDR2 (germline): SGHTA, FQGNSA. This CDR3 comprises 16 residues. CDR3 sequence: CASSLVWGGPLDTQYF. The CDR3 DNA sequence: TGTGCCAGCAGCTTAGTATGGGGGGGCCCGCTAGATACGCAGTATTTT.

The chain is built from TRBV29-1 and TRBJ1-2; no reliable D call. The germline V gene has CDR1 SQVTM and CDR2 ANQGSEA. Trimming took off 7 bases at V and 2 bases at J, with 20 bases between the two ends. The CDR3 contains 15 residues. The CDR3 region has the DNA TGCAGCGGGTTTTCGGGCTTCATGGCGAACTATGGCTACACCTTC. It encodes CSGFSGFMANYGYTF. Using reference TRBV29-1 and TRBJ1-2 for the parts outside the CDR3, the full variable domain is SAVISQKPSRDICQRGTSLTIQCQVDSQVTMMFWYRQQPGQSLTLIATANQGSEATYESGFVIDKFPISRPNLTFSTLTVSNMSPEDSSIYLCSGFSGFMANYGYTFGSGTRLTVV.

In its sample, this clonotype was seen many times. This chain connects TRBV2 to TRBJ2-2; D is perhaps TRBD2 (6 bases). Germline V lookup: CDR1 SNHLY, CDR2 FYNNEI. The CDR3 length is 15 residues. The ends were cut back, 6 bases at V and 5 bases at J, with 16 bases in the middle. CDR3 sequence (DNA): TGTGCCAGCAGGGCGTGGGCCAGCGGGACCGGGGAGCTGTTTTTT. The encoded protein is CASRAWASGTGELFF.

The chain links TRBV4-2 to TRBJ1-1; D is unresolved. This CDR3 is built from 13 residues. Trimming pared 4 bases from V and 3 bases from J, leaving 9 bases between. CDR1 LGHNA and CDR2 YNFKEQ come from the germline V gene. CDR3 bases: TGTGCCAGCAGCCCTGGGTTTGACACTGAAGCTTTCTTT. Translating gives CASSPGFDTEAFF.

This clonotype was picked up a small number of times. This rearrangement joins TRBV7-2 to TRBJ2-3; TRBD2 agrees at 7 bases. The V and J ends lost 3 bases and 5 bases, in that order; junction bases with no gene match: 2. In germline, CDR1 is SGHTA, CDR2 FQGNSA. CDR3 length: 13 amino acids. CDR3 bases: TGTGCCAGCAGCTTGGGGGGGAAAGATACGCAGTATTTT. Protein: CASSLGGKDTQYF.

The J gene is TRBJ2-1, the V gene TRBV6-4; 7 bases match TRBD1. This CDR3 contains 15 residues. V lost 2 bases and J lost 7; bases outside the gene matches: 8. Germline assignment: CDR1 MRHNA and CDR2 SNTAGT. The CDR3 DNA sequence: TGTGCCAGCAGTGACCACCAGCAGGGGGTAAATGAGCAGTTCTTC. Amino acids: CASSDHQQGVNEQFF.

This clonotype appeared a few times. The rearrangement links TRBV4-1 to TRBJ2-7; possibly TRBD1 for D (6 bases). V dropped 4 bases and J dropped 5 bases, with 12 bases sitting between them. The length of the CDR3 is 13 residues. The germline V gene has CDR1 MGHRA and CDR2 YSYEKL. The CDR3 region is CASSPYRENEQYF. CDR3 nucleotides: TGCGCCAGCAGCCCGTACAGGGAGAACGAGCAGTACTTC.

The V and J genes are TRBV9 and TRBJ2-1; 10 positions match TRBD2. The CDR3 contains 15 residues. V gave up 3 bases and J gave up 0 bases; unmatched junction bases: 0. Germline V gene lookup returns CDR1 SGDLS and CDR2 YYNGEE. The CDR3 DNA follows: TGTGCCAGCAGCGGGACTAGCGGCTCCTACAATGAGCAGTTCTTC. This codes for CASSGTSGSYNEQFF.

The chain combines TRBV7-2 with TRBJ1-6; 7 nucleotides agree with TRBD1. The trim removed 5 bases at V and 9 bases at J, leaving 16 bases unmatched. Looked up from germline, CDR1 is SGHTA and CDR2 is FQGNSA. This CDR3 spans 17 amino acids. CDR3 sequence reads: CASSPGQVYLSGSPLHF. The CDR3 DNA sequence: TGTGCCAGCAGCCCCGGACAGGTTTATTTATCAGGTTCACCCCTCCACTTT. The full variable domain, completed using reference TRBV7-2 and TRBJ1-6, is GAGVSQSPSNKVTEKGKDVELRCDPISGHTALYWYRQSLGQGLEFLIYFQGNSAPDKSGLPSDRFSAERTGGSVSTLTIQRTQQEDSAVYLCASSPGQVYLSGSPLHFGNGTRLTVT.

The chain is built from TRBV5-1 and TRBJ2-6; D perhaps matches TRBD1 (5 bases). The V gene lost 5 bases and the J gene lost 2 bases, with 17 bases spanning the gap. The CDR3 runs to 17 residues. The germline gives CDR1 SGHRS, CDR2 YFSETQ. The CDR3 sequence is CASSQGVQGAGANVLTF. The CDR3 DNA reads as TGCGCCAGCAGTCAGGGTGTACAAGGGGCTGGGGCCAACGTCCTGACTTTC.

A few counts support this clonotype. The chain recombines TRBV12-3 or TRBV12-4 with TRBJ1-4; TRBD1 might be the D (5 bases). This CDR3 is 14 amino acids long. V shed 0 bases and J shed 7 bases, with 9 bases lying between them. This CDR3 reads CASSLAGAGEKLFF. Here the CDR3 DNA reads TGTGCCAGCAGTTTAGCAGGGGCCGGTGAAAAACTGTTTTTT.

The J gene is TRBJ2-6, the V gene TRBV3-1, with D possibly being TRBD2 (7 bases). Trimming shortened V by 5 bases and J by 2 bases, and 13 bases separated the two germline ends. This CDR3 is built from 16 residues. Germline V gene sequence: CDR1 LGHDT, CDR2 YNNKEL (reference sequence). CDR3 residues: CASSSAGGPGANVLTF. The CDR3 DNA sequence: TGTGCCAGCAGCTCGGCCGGGGGGCCTGGGGCCAACGTCCTGACTTTC.

V gene TRBV7-9 combines with J gene TRBJ2-1, with TRBD2 matching over 12 bases. CDR1 and CDR2 from the germline V gene are SEHNR and FQNEAQ (reference sequence). Unmatched junction bases numbered 5, after V lost 3 bases and J lost 8 bases. The CDR3 sequence is 15 residues long. CDR3 coding DNA: TGTGCCAGCAGCTTTCTACTAGCGGGGGGTGATGAGCAGTTCTTC. Translation gives CASSFLLAGGDEQFF.

The chain uses TRBV6-6 and TRBJ2-5; 12 nucleotides line up with TRBD2. Germline V gives CDR1 MNHNY, CDR2 SVGAGI (reference sequence). Losses at the gene ends were 5 bases for V and 2 bases for J; bases not matched to a gene: 3. CDR3 length: 15 amino acids. CDR3 DNA: TGTGCCAGCAGTCTAGCGGGGGGGTGGCAAGAGACCCAGTACTTC. Its translation is CASSLAGGWQETQYF.